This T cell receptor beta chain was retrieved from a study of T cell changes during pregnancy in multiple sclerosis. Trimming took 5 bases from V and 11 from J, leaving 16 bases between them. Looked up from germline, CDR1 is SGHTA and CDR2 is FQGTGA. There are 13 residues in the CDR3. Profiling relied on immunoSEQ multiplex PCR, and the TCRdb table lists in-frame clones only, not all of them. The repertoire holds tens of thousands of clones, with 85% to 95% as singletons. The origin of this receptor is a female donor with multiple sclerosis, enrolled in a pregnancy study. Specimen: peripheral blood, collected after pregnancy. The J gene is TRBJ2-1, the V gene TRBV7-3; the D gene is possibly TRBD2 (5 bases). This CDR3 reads CASSMSSTEQQFF. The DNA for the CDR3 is TGTGCCAGCAGCATGTCTAGCACCGAACAGCAGTTCTTC.